This T cell receptor (beta chain) was sequenced in a study of blood T cell repertoires in COVID-19. At the level of the study: Some COVID-19 samples were acute and others convalescent; all came from the United States, Italy and Spain. PBMCs, B-cell-depleted T cells, or T cells were the source of the cDNA or gDNA that made up the material.

How the authors handled the data: Scientists estimated how many nucleated cells there were by amplifying reference gene primers. Here immunoSEQ multiplex PCR was the method, and the copy in TCRdb shows in-frame clones only, minus some. V and J calls and clone size are those listed in that table; D and trimming were worked out from the DNA. The sample includes some 97,000 clones, about 82% seen only once; the top ten take 13%. The germline gives CDR1 MNHEY, CDR2 SVGAGI. This CDR3 region has 14 residues. V lost 7 bases and J lost 7; bases outside the gene matches: 6. This chain uses TRBV6-5 with TRBJ2-2, with 10 positions matching TRBD1. The origin of this receptor is a man aged 45-65 years with active or convalescent COVID-19. Source material: peripheral blood. CDR3 sequence reads: CASIPGQGFGELFF. CDR3 DNA: TGTGCCAGCATACCGGGACAGGGGTTCGGGGAGCTGTTTTTT.